One and the same sample provided the 15 T cell receptor beta chains below, sequenced in a study of CD8+CD57+ T cells in acquired aplastic anemia. Patients sequenced had flow cytometry evidence of CD8+CD57+ cell expansion. Genomic DNA provided the template from which TCR beta VDJ and CDR3 profiles were obtained. TCRdb ran MiXCR on the reads and lists one entry per CDR3 protein. The sample has roughly 250,000 distinct CDR3 sequences; around 82% are singletons. The sequenced sample consisted of sorted CD4+, CD8+, or CD8+CD57+ T cells (not recorded which) from PBMCs. Receptor source: a human donor with aplastic anemia.

This clonotype appeared a single time. The CDR3 ends on some other residue instead of the conserved phenylalanine or tryptophan, so this is likely a read error. The DNA is left out, because the CDR3 cannot be placed on it with certainty; the CDR3 is given as TCRdb lists it. The chain recombines TRBV7-9 with TRBJ2-3; the D call of TRBD2 is as the table states it, not checked on the DNA. Including both end residues, the CDR3 is 13 amino acids long. Germline V gene data show CDR1 as SEHNR and CDR2 as FQNEAQ (reference sequence). The CDR3 sequence: CASSRGTSGGPDT.

The chain couples TRBV24-1 to TRBJ1-5; 8 nucleotides agree with TRBD1. Looked up from germline, CDR1 is KGHDR and CDR2 is SFDVKD. The CDR3 sequence is 13 residues long. Trimming at V came to 9 bases and at J to 8 bases, leaving 8 bases not matched to a gene. CDR3 protein: CATLAGGTEPQHF. The CDR3 bases are TGTGCCACCTTGGCAGGGGGCACCGAGCCCCAGCATTTT.

The chain uses TRBV7-6 and TRBJ2-7; TRBD1 or TRBD2 may be the D gene (5 bases each). Trimming stripped 1 base from V and 5 bases from J, with 9 bases between. Germline V lookup: CDR1 SGHVS, CDR2 FNYEAQ. The CDR3 spans 13 residues. CDR3 sequence: CASSLVQGDEQYF. The CDR3 region has the DNA TGTGCCAGCAGCTTAGTTCAGGGAGACGAGCAGTACTTC.

This clonotype was counted once. The V gene is TRBV19, the J gene TRBJ2-1, with D perhaps matching TRBD1 or TRBD2 (5 bases each). The germline CDR1 and CDR2 sequences are LNHDA and SQIVND (reference sequence). The CDR3 contains 15 residues. V shed 4 bases and J shed 0 bases, with 10 bases lying between them. CDR3 sequence reads: CASSTFGTSYNEQFF. In DNA, the CDR3 is TGTGCCAGTAGTACCTTCGGGACCTCCTACAATGAGCAGTTCTTC.

The V call is TRBV19, the J call TRBJ1-1; TRBD1 is a possible D gene (5 bases). The CDR3 sequence is 14 residues long. V dropped 4 bases and J dropped 0 bases, with 9 bases sitting between them. Per the germline V gene, CDR1 is LNHDA and CDR2 is SQIVND (reference sequence). The CDR3 DNA is TGTGCCAGTAGTAGGGTCAGGGTGAACACTGAAGCTTTCTTT. This codes for CASSRVRVNTEAFF.

Remarks on this clonotype: It is likely a read error, because the conserved phenylalanine at the end of the CDR3 is missing. The limits of the CDR3 on the DNA are not certain, so only TCRdb's listed CDR3 is given. The chain is built from TRBV7-2 and TRBJ2-5; the table's D call of TRBD1 was not tested on the DNA. Germline V CDR1 and CDR2: SGHTA, FQGNSA. A total of 12 residues make up the CDR3, ends included. CDR3 protein: CASSGAGGADYG.

Worth noting for this clonotype: The germline gene is not matched at one end of the junction; a read error may be the cause. CDR3 sequence reads: CASSDEADHEQFF. CDR3 coding DNA: TGTGCTAGCAGCGATGAGGCAGACCATGAGCAGTTCTTC. V and J are TRBV7-8 and TRBJ2-1, with D unclear. Germline CDR1 SGHVS, CDR2 FQNEAQ. The CDR3 is 13 amino acids.

Of note for this clonotype: Its ends do not fully match the called genes, so a read error is possible. The CDR3 sequence: CASSLAAQPGERGF. CDR3 DNA: TGTGCCAGCAGCTTAGCTGCCCAGCCCGGTGAACGGGGATTT. The V gene is TRBV7-3, the J gene TRBJ2-3; D may be TRBD2 (5 bases). In germline, CDR1 is SGHTA, CDR2 FQGTGA. This CDR3 comprises 14 residues.

This clonotype is a singleton in its sample. The V call is TRBV9, the J call TRBJ2-2, with D perhaps TRBD1 or TRBD2 (5 bases each). Trimming removed 5 bases from V and 13 bases from J, with 24 bases in between. Germline CDR1 SGDLS, CDR2 YYNGEE. The length of the CDR3 is 15 residues. CDR3 region: CASSGETGNTGALFF. The CDR3 coding sequence is TGTGCCAGCAGTGGTGAAACGGGGAACACAGGTGCGCTGTTTTTT. Drawing the rest from reference TRBV9 and TRBJ2-2, the complete variable domain is DSGVTQTPKHLITATGQRVTLRCSPRSGDLSVYWYQQSLDQGLQFLIQYYNGEERAKGNILERFSAQQFPDLHSELNLSSLELGDSALYFCASSGETGNTGALFFGEGSRLTVL.

This sequence joins TRBV11-3 and TRBJ1-6; TRBD1 might be the D (5 bases). From germline, CDR1 is SGHNT and CDR2 YENEEA. The CDR3 loop spans 15 amino acids. Trimming removed 1 base from V and 8 bases from J, with 12 bases in between. The CDR3 nucleotides are TGTGCCAGCAGCTTAGGCCTGACAGCGTATTCACCCCTCCACTTT. Translating it yields CASSLGLTAYSPLHF.

This clonotype was observed once. This chain uses TRBV7-9 with TRBJ1-1; D might be TRBD1 (5 bases). The germline CDR1 and CDR2 sequences are SEHNR and FQNEAQ (reference sequence). V dropped 1 base and J dropped 14 bases, with 23 bases sitting between them. The CDR3 spans 15 residues. In DNA, the CDR3 is TGTGCCAGCAGCTTAGAGGGTAGCGACGGGACTAACGTCTTCTTT. Amino acids: CASSLEGSDGTNVFF.

To note about this clonotype: Mismatch with germline at one junction end may stem from a read error. The chain recombines TRBV2 with TRBJ1-6; a weak D match, TRBD1 (6 bases). From germline, CDR1 is SNHLY and CDR2 FYNNEI. CDR3 length equals 16 residues. CDR3 nucleotide sequence: TGTGCCAGCAGCCGGGGTGGGGGGGCGCATAATGAAGCTTTCTTTTTT. Translating it yields CASSRGGGAHNEAFFF.

This clonotype showed up just once. The rearrangement uses TRBV19 and TRBJ1-2; D is uncertain. Germline CDR1 reads LNHDA; CDR2 reads SQIVND (reference sequence). This CDR3 has 13 amino acids. Trimming stripped 3 bases from V and 6 bases from J, with 11 bases between. The CDR3 is CASSMGGPDGYTF. As DNA, the CDR3 is TGTGCCAGTAGTATGGGCGGTCCGGATGGCTACACCTTC.

In nucleotides, the CDR3 is TGTGCCAGCAGCTTCACAGCAGGCGATCAATATGCCCAGACCTTC. Its protein product is CASSFTAGDQYAQTF. The chain combines TRBV7-3 with TRBJ1-2; D remains unclear. Germline V gives CDR1 SGHTA, CDR2 FQGTGA. There are 15 residues in the CDR3. Between the trimmed V and J ends, which lost 3 bases and 14 bases, there was a span of 25 bases.

With respect to this clonotype: As the CDR3 is not closed by the conserved phenylalanine or tryptophan, this likely results from a read error. The rearrangement uses TRBV9 and TRBJ2-3, with 9 bases lining up with TRBD1. J lost 10 bases, V lost 7 bases, and 10 bases had no gene match. This CDR3 is built from 13 residues. From germline, CDR1 is SGDLS and CDR2 YYNGEE. CDR3 nucleotide sequence: TGTGCCAGCGGGGACAGGGACACAGTTCCGCAGTATGTT. Translating it yields CASGDRDTVPQYV.